A selection of T cell receptor beta chains follows, all from one sample in a study of blood T cell repertoires in COVID-19. Measured with immunoSEQ multiplex PCR; TCRdb has only the in-frame clones, and not every one. The data show 280,000 or so clones, about 90% seen once. Sequenced material: peripheral blood. The receptors derive from a woman under 40 who had recovered from COVID-19. The CDR3 runs from the conserved cysteine through the conserved F or W. The D gene is left open where the match is weak. Rows may omit the clone size; those that give it use once, few, many or a size class.

d_gene	j_gene	abundance	v_gene	CDR3nt	CDR3aa
TRBD2	TRBJ2-1	few	TRBV11-2	TGTGCCAGCAGCATTATAGCGGGGGGGCGTGACAATGAGCAGTTCTTC	CASSIIAGGRDNEQFF
-	TRBJ2-5	-	TRBV7-9	TGTGCCAGCAGCCCACCAGCCAGGGAACAAGAGACCCAGTACTTC	CASSPPAREQETQYF
-	TRBJ2-2	-	TRBV11-1	TGTGCCAGCAGCTTAGCGTTCGTCGGAGTGGCCGGGGAGCTGTTTTTT	CASSLAFVGVAGELFF
TRBD2	TRBJ2-3	-	TRBV5-1	TGCGCCAGCAGCTCCAAGATAGGACTAGCGGGGGGTACAGATACGCAGTATTTT	CASSSKIGLAGGTDTQYF
-	TRBJ1-5	few	TRBV16	TGTGCCAGCAGCCAACTTGGGGGGACTCAGCCCCAGCATTTT	CASSQLGGTQPQHF
TRBD1	TRBJ1-2	-	TRBV7-2	TGTGCCAGCAGGGGTACCGGGACAGACCTTTTGTTGGGCTACACCTTC	CASRGTGTDLLLGYTF
-	TRBJ1-1	-	TRBV2	TGTGCCAGCAGTGAGGGCAGCCTTAACACTGAAGCTTTCTTT	CASSEGSLNTEAFF
-	TRBJ1-5	-	TRBV6-4	TGTGCCAGCAGCGGACAGTGCAATCAGCCCCAGCATTTT	CASSGQCNQPQHF
-	TRBJ2-6	-	TRBV18	TGTGCCAGCTCACCCGGCAGGGGGGTTACTGGGGCCAACGTCCTGACTTTC	CASSPGRGVTGANVLTF
TRBD1	TRBJ1-3	-	TRBV4-1	TGCGCCAGCAGCCCCCGGACAGGAACCTCTGGAAACACCATATATTTT	CASSPRTGTSGNTIYF
TRBD1	TRBJ1-2	few	TRBV19	TGTGCCAGTAGTTTGGACAGGCGGATCTATGGCTACACCTTC	CASSLDRRIYGYTF
TRBD1	TRBJ2-7	-	TRBV5-4	TGTGCCAGCAGCTTGCAGCAGGGGGCCTCCTACGAGCAGTACTTC	CASSLQQGASYEQYF
TRBD1	TRBJ1-6	-	TRBV28	TGTGCCGGAAAGGACAGGGGAGGGTCACCCCTCCACTTT	CAGKDRGGSPLHF
TRBD2	TRBJ2-1	few	TRBV5-1	TGCGCCAGCAGCAGGACTAGCGGGGAGAACAATGAGCAGTTCTTC	CASSRTSGENNEQFF
TRBD1	TRBJ1-1	once	TRBV5-4	TGTGCCAGCAGCTCCGACAGGGGGAACACTGAAGCTTTCTTT	CASSSDRGNTEAFF
TRBD1	TRBJ1-2	-	TRBV4-3	TGCGCCAGCAGCCAGGGACAGGGGGTAGGGGGCTACACCTTC	CASSQGQGVGGYTF
TRBD1	TRBJ2-7	-	TRBV5-1	TGCGCCAGCAGCGTAGGGACAGGGATGTACGAGCAGTACTTC	CASSVGTGMYEQYF
-	TRBJ2-3	-	TRBV9	TGTGCCAGCAGCGTAAATACCCGGGATACGCAGTATTTT	CASSVNTRDTQYF
TRBD1	TRBJ1-2	once	TRBV7-6	TGTGCCAGCAGCTTAGGTTCGGACAGGCCTAACTATGGCTACACCTTC	CASSLGSDRPNYGYTF
TRBD2	TRBJ2-5	-	TRBV4-2	TGTGCCAGCAGCCAGGTAGCGGGGGGGGAGACCCAGTACTTC	CASSQVAGGETQYF
-	TRBJ2-2	-	TRBV11-3	TGTGCCAGCAGCTCCTCGACAGTATCCAGCGGGGAGCTGTTTTTT	CASSSSTVSSGELFF
TRBD1	TRBJ1-4	-	TRBV10-1	TGCGCCAGCAGTAACCGGGACAGACGTGAAAAACTGTTTTTT	CASSNRDRREKLFF
TRBD2	TRBJ2-3	-	TRBV9	TGTGCCAGCAGCTTCAGGGTGAGCGGGAATACGCAGTATTTT	CASSFRVSGNTQYF
TRBD1	TRBJ2-7	-	TRBV25-1	TGTGCCAGCAGTGAACGAGACAGGGTTACGTACGAGCAGTACTTC	CASSERDRVTYEQYF
-	TRBJ1-1	-	TRBV6-5	TGTGCCAGCAGTTACGCCACGAGAGGGCCCTCTGAAGCTTTCTTT	CASSYATRGPSEAFF
TRBD1	TRBJ2-7	-	TRBV27	TGTGCCAGCAGTCCCATCGGACAGGGCTACGAGCAGTACTTC	CASSPIGQGYEQYF
-	TRBJ1-6	-	TRBV13	TGTGCCAGCAGCTTTGGGGGCTTCCGCCATAATTCACCCCTCCACTTT	CASSFGGFRHNSPLHF
TRBD2	TRBJ2-1	once	TRBV9	TGTGCCAGCAGCGCTTTTCCGACTAGCGGGGTTGAGGATGAGCAGTTCTTC	CASSAFPTSGVEDEQFF
-	TRBJ2-2	-	TRBV12-5	TGTGCTAGTGGTTTGGGACCTCAAACGGGCGGGGAGCTGTTTTTT	CASGLGPQTGGELFF
-	TRBJ2-7	-	TRBV27	TGTGCCAGCAGTTTACGGCAGGGCGCCTACGAGCAGTACTTC	CASSLRQGAYEQYF
TRBD1	TRBJ1-3	-	TRBV7-2	TGTGCCAGCAGCCAGAGGTTCCAGGGGGGTGGAAACACCATATATTTT	CASSQRFQGGGNTIYF
TRBD1	TRBJ1-1	-	TRBV5-1	TGCGCCAGCAGCACCGGACAGGGGGCCTCGGGGACTGAAGCTTTCTTT	CASSTGQGASGTEAFF
TRBD1	TRBJ2-7	-	TRBV19	TGTGCCAGTAGTTGGGGACAGACCTACGAGCAGTACTTC	CASSWGQTYEQYF
-	TRBJ1-1	-	TRBV11-1	TGTGCCAGCAGCCACCCCCGACCAGGTATGAACACTGAAGCTTTCTTT	CASSHPRPGMNTEAFF
-	TRBJ2-7	-	TRBV9	TGTGCCAGCGGGGCCCAGGGGTCCGGCACCTACGAGCAGTACTTC	CASGAQGSGTYEQYF
TRBD1	TRBJ2-5	-	TRBV6-6	TGTGCCAGCAGTTACGATCGGGACAGCCTCCAAGAGACCCAGTACTTC	CASSYDRDSLQETQYF
-	TRBJ2-1	-	TRBV11-2	TGTGCCAGCAGACTGATGGACAGATACAATGAGCAGTTCTTC	CASRLMDRYNEQFF
-	TRBJ1-1	-	TRBV27	TGTGCCAGCAGTTTAGGGCAGAACACTGAAGCTTTCTTT	CASSLGQNTEAFF
-	TRBJ2-2	-	TRBV6-5	TGTGCCAGCACGCCGAGGGTCGGGGAGCTGTTTTTT	CASTPRVGELFF
-	TRBJ1-5	many	TRBV6-5	TGTGCCAGCAGTTATCAGGCGGGAGCTCAGCCCCAGCATTTT	CASSYQAGAQPQHF
-	TRBJ1-3	-	TRBV4-3	TGCGCCAGCAGCCAATCGACTGCCAGCTCTGGAAACACCATATATTTT	CASSQSTASSGNTIYF
-	TRBJ2-5	once	TRBV12-3/TRBV12-4	TGTGCCAGCAGCCACCCCCAAGGGGGGACCCAGTACTTC	CASSHPQGGTQYF
TRBD1	TRBJ1-3	once	TRBV5-1	TGCGCCAGCAGCTCGAGCTGGCAGGGGGCTGTTGGAAACACCATATATTTT	CASSSSWQGAVGNTIYF
TRBD1	TRBJ1-2	-	TRBV2	TGTGCCAGCAGGGGAGGACAGGGGTTGAACTATGGCTACACCTTC	CASRGGQGLNYGYTF
-	TRBJ1-1	few	TRBV6-6	TGTGCCAGCAGTCACTCCGAGAATGAAGCTTTCTTT	CASSHSENEAFF